The following is a TCR beta chain sequence with its context. Its antigen remains unidentified. This sample was taken from a study of T cells in localized non-small cell lung cancer. General observations from the study: With higher T cell density in blood came longer overall survival. The appearance of a median roughly 56 of the top 100 tumor clones was seen in adjacent lung. Uninvolved adjacent lung had more T cell clonality than any other tissue, topping tumor. Since sequencing was restricted to only one region of the tumor, intratumor heterogeneity remains a possibility.

Produced via immunoSEQ multiplex PCR; TCRdb's table is partial and in-frame only. The sample contains over 20,000 clones, roughly 90% of which appear only once. V lost 4 bases and J 4 bases, leaving 19 bases between the germline ends. This CDR3 has 16 residues. Germline lookup yields CDR1 SGDLS and CDR2 YYNGEE. This chain links TRBV9 with TRBJ2-3, with D tentatively TRBD2 (6 bases). The sequences come from peripheral blood, collected before any cancer treatment. The clonotype originates from a woman between 40 and 69 years old with stage I lung adenocarcinoma. The chain's CDR3 is CASSQRLGPGADTQYF. The DNA for the CDR3 is TGTGCCAGCAGCCAACGGCTAGGGCCGGGGGCAGATACGCAGTATTTT.